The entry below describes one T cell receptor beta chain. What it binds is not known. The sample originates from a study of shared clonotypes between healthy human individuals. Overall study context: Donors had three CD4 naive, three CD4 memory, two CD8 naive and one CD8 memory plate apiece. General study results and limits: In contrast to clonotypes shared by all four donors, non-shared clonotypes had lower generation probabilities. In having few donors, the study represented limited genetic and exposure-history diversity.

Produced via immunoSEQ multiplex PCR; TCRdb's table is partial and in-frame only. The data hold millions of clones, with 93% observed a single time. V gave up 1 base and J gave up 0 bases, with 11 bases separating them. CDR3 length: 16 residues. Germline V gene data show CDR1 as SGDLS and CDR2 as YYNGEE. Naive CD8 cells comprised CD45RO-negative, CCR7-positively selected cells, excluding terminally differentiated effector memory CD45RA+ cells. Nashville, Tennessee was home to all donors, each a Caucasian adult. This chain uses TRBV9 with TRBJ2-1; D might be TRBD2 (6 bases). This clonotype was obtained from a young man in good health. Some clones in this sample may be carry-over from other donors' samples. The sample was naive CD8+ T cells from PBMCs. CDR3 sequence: CASSVRGTSSYNEQFF. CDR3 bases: TGTGCCAGCAGCGTACGGGGGACGAGCTCCTACAATGAGCAGTTCTTC.